These T cell receptor beta chains were read from a single sample in a study of OX40 agonist ivuxolimab in advanced cancers. Generated by immunoSEQ multiplex PCR, the TCRdb table keeps only in-frame clones and is missing some. The sample contains 40,000 to 50,000 clones, approximately 91% of which appear only once. This material consisted of CD4+ or CD8+ T cells sorted from blood, taken in a trial of the OX40 agonist ivuxolimab. All receptors derive from an adult with an advanced solid tumor such as melanoma, head and neck, liver or kidney cancer. CDR3s include the opening cysteine and the closing phenylalanine or tryptophan. The D gene is left open where the match is weak. The size entry is marked missing in some rows and otherwise reads once, few, many or a size class.

NA	TRBV18	few	TRBJ1-6	CASSPNDAYNSPLHF	TGTGCCAGCTCACCTAACGACGCCTATAATTCACCCCTCCACTTT
NA	TRBV10-2	NA	TRBJ2-1	CASSTGDSYNEQFF	TGCGCCAGCAGTACAGGGGACTCTTACAATGAGCAGTTCTTC
TRBD1	TRBV18	NA	TRBJ1-5	CASSPMTGVGQPQHF	TGTGCCAGCTCACCTATGACAGGGGTGGGGCAGCCCCAGCATTTT
NA	TRBV4-1	NA	TRBJ2-7	CASSQVGNEQYF	TGCGCCAGCAGCCAAGTTGGTAACGAGCAGTACTTC
NA	TRBV11-2	NA	TRBJ1-1	CASTIRDTEAFF	TGTGCCAGCACCATAAGAGACACTGAAGCTTTCTTT
NA	TRBV19	NA	TRBJ2-3	CASSIGATGADTQYF	TGTGCCAGTAGTATAGGGGCAACTGGCGCAGATACGCAGTATTTT
TRBD1	TRBV9	NA	TRBJ1-1	CASSVLMTGTEAFF	TGTGCCAGCAGCGTCCTGATGACAGGGACTGAAGCTTTCTTT
NA	TRBV5-8	NA	TRBJ2-3	CASSYSGTDTQYF	TGTGCCAGCAGCTATAGTGGCACAGATACGCAGTATTTT
NA	TRBV28	NA	TRBJ1-2	CASSSDSFYTF	TGTGCCAGCAGTTCGGACAGTTTCTACACCTTC
NA	TRBV7-9	NA	TRBJ1-2	CASSLEGVRRNGYTF	TGTGCCAGCAGCTTAGAGGGCGTACGCCGTAACGGCTACACCTTC
TRBD1	TRBV5-1	NA	TRBJ2-5	CASSRAGQGDRETQYF	TGCGCCAGCAGCCGAGCGGGACAGGGGGACCGGGAGACCCAGTACTTC
TRBD1	TRBV6-5	NA	TRBJ2-7	CASSTGQLFYEQYF	TGTGCCAGCAGTACGGGACAGCTATTCTACGAGCAGTACTTC
TRBD1	TRBV29-1	NA	TRBJ2-7	CSVEEDRGLEEQYF	TGCAGCGTTGAAGAGGACAGGGGGCTGGAGGAGCAGTACTTC
NA	TRBV2	NA	TRBJ2-2	CASSLSGELFF	TGTGCCAGCAGCTTATCCGGGGAGCTGTTTTTT
NA	TRBV19	NA	TRBJ1-1	CASSVPGSGTEAFF	TGTGCCAGTAGTGTTCCAGGGTCCGGCACTGAAGCTTTCTTT
TRBD2	TRBV7-9	NA	TRBJ2-1	CASSVSLSGMNVEQFF	TGTGCCAGCAGCGTCAGCTTAAGCGGGATGAACGTTGAGCAGTTCTTC
TRBD1	TRBV6-1	NA	TRBJ1-5	CASSEAGQGFQPQHF	TGTGCCAGCAGTGAAGCGGGACAGGGGTTCCAGCCCCAGCATTTT
NA	TRBV4-3	few	TRBJ2-1	CASSQGGAGAISYNEQFF	TGCGCCAGCAGCCAAGGCGGTGCGGGGGCAATATCCTACAATGAGCAGTTCTTC
TRBD1	TRBV7-9	NA	TRBJ2-2	CASSFLQGINTGELFF	TGTGCCAGCAGCTTCTTACAGGGGATAAACACCGGGGAGCTGTTTTTT
TRBD1	TRBV19	once	TRBJ1-4	CASSRTGGYATNEKLFF	TGTGCCAGTAGTAGGACAGGGGGATACGCGACTAATGAAAAACTGTTTTTT
TRBD1	TRBV5-8	NA	TRBJ1-5	CASSRLGTGNQPQHF	TGTGCCAGCAGCCGCCTTGGGACAGGCAATCAGCCCCAGCATTTT
TRBD1	TRBV5-6	NA	TRBJ2-5	CASSWGQGSIETQYF	TGTGCCAGCAGCTGGGGACAGGGGAGTATAGAGACCCAGTACTTC
TRBD1	TRBV28	NA	TRBJ1-1	CASSDRAVCFF	TGTGCCAGCAGTGACAGGGCCGTTTGCTTCTTT
TRBD2	TRBV11-2	NA	TRBJ2-7	CASSPPGGEGGEQYF	TGTGCCAGCAGCCCGCCGGGGGGAGAAGGCGGCGAGCAGTACTTC
TRBD2	TRBV6-5	NA	TRBJ2-1	CASSPTSGRVHEQFF	TGTGCCAGCAGTCCTACTAGCGGGAGGGTCCATGAGCAGTTCTTC
TRBD2	TRBV11-2	NA	TRBJ2-6	CASSSARGVAGGF	TGTGCCAGCAGCTCTGCTCGGGGGGTGGCAGGCGGTTTC
TRBD2	TRBV7-2	NA	TRBJ2-7	CASSSRGGAYEQYF	TGTGCCAGCAGCTCTCGCGGGGGGGCTTACGAGCAGTACTTC
TRBD2	TRBV29-1	NA	TRBJ2-1	CSVEKGSGSIGDEQFF	TGCAGCGTTGAAAAGGGTAGCGGGAGCATCGGGGATGAGCAGTTCTTC
NA	TRBV6-1	NA	TRBJ1-2	CASSEGTAGTYYGYTF	TGTGCCAGCAGTGAAGGAACGGCGGGGACTTACTATGGCTACACCTTC
NA	TRBV21-1	NA	TRBJ1-2	CASSSQGDRGLDGYTF	TGTGCCAGCAGCTCCCAGGGAGACAGGGGGCTCGATGGCTACACCTTC
NA	TRBV2	NA	TRBJ2-7	CASSSGFAEQYF	TGTGCCAGCAGTTCAGGGTTTGCCGAGCAGTACTTC
NA	TRBV30	NA	TRBJ1-1	CAWSVLDLSTEAFF	TGTGCCTGGAGTGTCCTGGATCTGAGCACTGAAGCTTTCTTT
TRBD1	TRBV18	NA	TRBJ2-3	CASSLGQFTDTQYF	TGTGCCAGCTCACTGGGACAGTTCACAGATACGCAGTATTTT
NA	TRBV4-1	NA	TRBJ2-7	CASSQDEARRSSEQYF	TGCGCCAGCAGCCAAGATGAGGCCAGGCGGTCCAGCGAGCAGTACTTC
NA	TRBV28	NA	TRBJ1-1	CASSRGVNPEAFF	TGTGCCAGCAGCAGAGGGGTAAATCCTGAAGCTTTCTTT
TRBD2	TRBV6-1	NA	TRBJ2-2	CASSELADTGELFF	TGTGCCAGCAGTGAACTAGCGGACACCGGGGAGCTGTTTTTT
TRBD1	TRBV27	NA	TRBJ1-1	CASGGRDRAIFPTEAFF	TGTGCCAGCGGGGGGAGGGACAGGGCTATTTTCCCCACTGAAGCTTTCTTT
TRBD2	TRBV5-1	NA	TRBJ2-2	CASSPVGAGGFGELFF	TGCGCCAGCAGCCCCGTTGGAGCGGGAGGATTCGGGGAGCTGTTTTTT
TRBD2	TRBV9	NA	TRBJ2-5	CASSAGTSGIQETQYF	TGTGCCAGCAGCGCAGGGACTAGCGGCATCCAAGAGACCCAGTACTTC
TRBD2	TRBV7-3	NA	TRBJ2-2	CASSPRGTSRITGELFF	TGTGCCAGCAGCCCGAGAGGGACTAGCAGGATCACCGGGGAGCTGTTTTTT
TRBD1	TRBV28	NA	TRBJ2-7	CASSLSQGVYEQYF	TGTGCCAGCAGTTTATCACAGGGGGTCTACGAGCAGTACTTC
NA	TRBV2	once	TRBJ1-1	CASSGEGTGYTEAFF	TGTGCCAGCAGTGGTGAGGGTACAGGGTACACTGAAGCTTTCTTT
TRBD2	TRBV29-1	NA	TRBJ2-5	CSILAGEETQYF	TGCAGCATACTAGCGGGGGAGGAGACCCAGTACTTC
NA	TRBV2	NA	TRBJ2-2	CAAVRSGELFF	TGTGCAGCGGTTAGGTCCGGGGAGCTGTTTTTT
NA	TRBV6-5	NA	TRBJ2-5	CASSYSGGEWETQYF	TGTGCCAGCAGTTACTCAGGGGGGGAATGGGAGACCCAGTACTTC
NA	TRBV6-4	NA	TRBJ2-3	CASSLGSSPTDTQYF	TGTGCCAGCAGTTTAGGGTCGAGTCCCACAGATACGCAGTATTTT
NA	TRBV2	few	TRBJ1-1	CASSEQGWDLAFF	TGTGCCAGCAGTGAGCAGGGGTGGGATTTGGCTTTCTTT
TRBD1	TRBV28	NA	TRBJ1-2	CASSPDRANGYTF	TGTGCCAGCAGCCCCGACAGGGCAAATGGCTACACCTTC
NA	TRBV7-2	NA	TRBJ1-2	CASSLDGHNYGYTF	TGTGCCAGCAGCTTAGACGGACATAACTATGGCTACACCTTC